The next 27 T cell receptor beta chains were all read from a single sample in a study of OX40 agonist ivuxolimab in advanced cancers. The method was immunoSEQ multiplex PCR; TCRdb's version includes in-frame clones alone and lacks a portion of them. The data show tens of thousands of clones, 88% seen once. Sample: CD4+ or CD8+ T cells sorted from blood, taken in a trial of the OX40 agonist ivuxolimab. These receptors all stem from an adult with an advanced solid tumor such as melanoma, head and neck, liver or kidney cancer.

Note on this clone: One end of the junction does not line up with germline, which may come from a read error. The chain is built from TRBV7-2 and TRBJ2-2; 7 bases match TRBD1. Per the germline V gene, CDR1 is SGHTA and CDR2 is FQGNSA. The CDR3 loop spans 18 amino acids. The CDR3, as DNA: TGTGCCAGCAGCTCGATCTTACAGGGGATTGGGAACGCCGGGGAGCTGTTTTTT. Translating it yields CASSSILQGIGNAGELFF.

The rearrangement joins TRBV5-1 to TRBJ2-7; tentatively, D is TRBD1 (6 bases). V was cut by 6 bases and J by 0 bases, with 19 bases left in between. There are 16 residues in the CDR3. Germline CDR1 is SGHRS and CDR2 is YFSETQ. CDR3 sequence (DNA): TGCGCCAGCACTACTTCAGGGGACAATTTCTCCTACGAGCAGTACTTC. This translates into CASTTSGDNFSYEQYF.

The genes are TRBV7-9 and TRBJ1-4; the D gene is possibly TRBD1 (5 bases). CDR1 and CDR2 from the germline V gene are SEHNR and FQNEAQ (reference sequence). The length of the CDR3 is 15 residues. The V gene lost 4 bases and the J gene lost 5 bases, with 14 bases spanning the gap. CDR3 nucleotides: TGTGCCAGCAGCTCCTCCCGGGCAGGGAATGAAAAACTGTTTTTT. Its protein is CASSSSRAGNEKLFF.

V and J are TRBV11-3 and TRBJ2-2, with D unclear. The CDR3 consists of 14 residues. CDR1 is SGHNT, CDR2 YENEEA, per germline. Trimming removed 5 bases at V and 4 bases at J, with 11 bases between. The CDR3 DNA reads TGTGCCAGCAGCGTTGGGTCGGGCACCGGGGAGCTGTTTTTT. Its protein is CASSVGSGTGELFF.

The V and J genes are TRBV10-2 and TRBJ2-1; the match to TRBD2 covers 12 bases. Per germline, CDR1 WSHSY and CDR2 SAAADI. V was pared by 5 bases and J by 3 bases, with 2 bases of the junction left unmatched. The CDR3 runs to 15 residues. The CDR3 coding sequence is TGCGCCAGCAGTTTACTAGCGGGGGGCTACAATGAGCAGTTCTTC. It specifies CASSLLAGGYNEQFF.

The chain recombines TRBV2 with TRBJ2-5; D is undetermined. CDR1 and CDR2 (germline): SNHLY, FYNNEI. CDR3 size: 11 residues. Trimming pared 5 bases from V and 12 bases from J, leaving 13 bases between. CDR3 nucleotides: TGTGCCAGCAGTTCCGGGTCATCAGAGTACTTC. The encoded protein is CASSSGSSEYF. Full variable domain (remainder filled in from reference TRBV2 and TRBJ2-5): EPEVTQTPSHQVTQMGQEVILRCVPISNHLYFYWYRQILGQKVEFLVSFYNNEISEKSEIFDDQFSVERPDGSNFTLKIRSTKLEDSAMYFCASSSGSSEYFGPGTRLLVL.

The chain joins TRBV5-8 to TRBJ1-2; TRBD1 might be the D (6 bases). The CDR3 is 14 amino acids. The V end lost 0 bases, the J end lost 8 bases, and 14 bases lay between the germline ends. Germline V CDR1 and CDR2: SGHTS, YDEGEE. The CDR3 bases are TGTGCCAGCAGCTTGGGACAGGCCTATAAAGGCTACACCTTC. Its protein is CASSLGQAYKGYTF.

In its sample, this clone ranks as hyperexpanded. The CDR3 loop reads CASSQESALERSEQYF. CDR3 in DNA: TGCGCCAGCAGCCAAGAATCGGCCCTCGAACGGTCTGAGCAGTACTTC. The V and J genes are TRBV4-3 and TRBJ2-7; D unclear. The V end lost 0 bases, the J end lost 7 bases, and 19 bases lay between the germline ends. The CDR3 covers 16 residues. Germline CDR1 is LGHNA and CDR2 is YSLEER.

This rearrangement joins TRBV30 to TRBJ1-2; 7 bases line up with TRBD1. Trimming cost V 0 bases and J 5 bases; bases outside gene matches: 6. The CDR3 is made up of 14 amino acids. Germline V CDR1 and CDR2: GTSNPN, SVGIG (reference sequence). CDR3 loop: CAWSVRRQGYGYTF. CDR3 DNA: TGTGCCTGGAGTGTACGCCGACAGGGTTATGGCTACACCTTC.

V and J are TRBV25-1 and TRBJ2-5; D may be TRBD1 or TRBD2 (6 bases each). The germline V gene encodes CDR1 MGHDK and CDR2 SYGVNS. V was trimmed by 8 bases and J by 5 bases, leaving 21 bases between them. This CDR3 contains 15 residues. The CDR3 DNA reads as TGTGCCAGCGCCCCCCCGACGGGGGCGGGGGAGACCCAGTACTTC. As protein: CASAPPTGAGETQYF.

This sequence joins TRBV6-1 and TRBJ1-1; D gene ambiguous. CDR3 size: 14 residues. Trimming removed 6 bases from V and 0 bases from J, with 11 bases in between. Germline CDR1 and CDR2: MNHNS and SASEGT. The CDR3 nucleotides are TGTGCCAGCAGCGGGCACGGAGTGAACACTGAAGCTTTCTTT. This codes for CASSGHGVNTEAFF.

The chain has TRBV18 and TRBJ1-1; 8 nucleotides agree with TRBD1. The V gene end was trimmed by 3 bases and the J gene end by 4 bases; junction bases not matched to a gene: 7. Germline CDR1 and CDR2: KGHSH and LQKENI. This CDR3 region has 15 residues. The CDR3 DNA reads TGTGCCAGCTCACCTCAGGGGGCGACGAGCACTGAAGCTTTCTTT. It codes for CASSPQGATSTEAFF.

This chain links TRBV28 with TRBJ2-7; 9 nucleotides agree with TRBD2. V lost 5 bases and J lost 4; bases outside the gene matches: 9. This CDR3 is 15 amino acids long. Germline V gives CDR1 MDHEN, CDR2 SYDVKM. The CDR3, as DNA: TGTGCCAGCAGTCCTGCGGGGGGGAGCTGGTACGAGCAGTACTTC. Encoded protein: CASSPAGGSWYEQYF.

The chain couples TRBV28 to TRBJ1-2, with TRBD1 matching over 10 bases. V gave up 5 bases and J gave up 6 bases; unmatched junction bases: 6. Looked up from germline, CDR1 is MDHEN and CDR2 is SYDVKM. The CDR3 has 14 residues. The CDR3 nucleotides are TGTGCCAGCAGTCCCGCGGGACAGGGGAATGGCTACACCTTC. Its protein product is CASSPAGQGNGYTF.

The CDR3 spells CASSESSGIESGELFF. The CDR3 coding sequence is TGTGCCAGCAGTGAGTCTAGCGGGATCGAGTCCGGGGAGCTGTTTTTT. The chain has TRBV2 and TRBJ2-2; 9 bases match TRBD2. The CDR3 extends over 16 amino acids. J was trimmed by 6 bases and V by 3 bases; bases with no gene match: 8. Looked up from germline, CDR1 is SNHLY and CDR2 is FYNNEI.

As for this clone: This specimen includes other DNA sequences encoding the same CDR3. V gene TRBV7-2 combines with J gene TRBJ2-2; D call uncertain. V lost 1 base, J lost 2 bases, and 8 bases lay in between. The CDR3 has 15 amino acids. Germline V lookup: CDR1 SGHTA, CDR2 FQGNSA. CDR3 residues: CASSLGPANTGELFF. CDR3 in DNA: TGTGCCAGCAGCTTAGGACCTGCCAACACCGGGGAGCTGTTTTTT.

This chain's CDR3 is CASSIGRALAGAVGELFF. The CDR3, as DNA: TGTGCCAGTAGTATAGGTAGGGCGCTAGCGGGAGCGGTCGGGGAGCTGTTTTTT. The V gene is TRBV19, the J gene TRBJ2-2, with TRBD2 matching over 10 bases. J was trimmed by 7 bases and V by 1 base; bases with no gene match: 12. The germline CDR1 and CDR2 sequences are LNHDA and SQIVND (reference sequence). This CDR3 is 18 amino acids long.

This clone was counted a single time. The chain joins TRBV4-3 to TRBJ1-6; 9 bases line up with TRBD1. The CDR3 spans 16 residues. The junction had 4 bases not matched to a gene; V was cut back by 0 bases and J by 7 bases. The V gene's germline CDR1 is LGHNA and CDR2 YSLEER. The CDR3 loop is CASSQDQGQGNSPLHF. The CDR3, as DNA: TGCGCCAGCAGCCAAGATCAGGGACAGGGAAATTCACCCCTCCACTTT.

V is TRBV6-5 and J is TRBJ2-2; TRBD1 aligns across 9 bases. Per the germline V gene, CDR1 is MNHEY and CDR2 is SVGAGI. This CDR3 contains 14 residues. V lost 5 bases to trimming and J lost 8 bases; unmatched junction nucleotides: 6. The CDR3 region is CASSRDRDRGELFF. The CDR3, as DNA: TGTGCCAGCAGTCGGGACAGGGATAGAGGGGAGCTGTTTTTT.

The J gene is TRBJ2-2, the V gene TRBV10-1, with 11 bases fitting TRBD2. Germline CDR1 is WNHNN and CDR2 is SYGVQD (reference sequence). J gave up 4 bases and V 6 bases, and 4 bases lay outside the gene matches. The CDR3 extends over 15 amino acids. DNA of the CDR3: TGCGCCAGCAGACCCGGGACTAGCGGCACCGGGGAGCTGTTTTTT. Protein: CASRPGTSGTGELFF.

CDR3 bases: TGTGCCAGCAGTTCTTTCCAGGGGGCTGAAGCTTTCTTT. Translated: CASSSFQGAEAFF. The V and J genes are TRBV5-4 and TRBJ1-1, with 7 bases aligning to TRBD1. The CDR3 consists of 13 residues. With 5 bases clipped from V and 6 bases from J, the junction kept 7 bases outside the gene matches. Germline CDR1 reads SGHNT; CDR2 reads YYREEE (reference sequence). Variable domain in full (rest from reference TRBV5-4 and TRBJ1-1): ETGVTQSPTHLIKTRGQQVTLRCSSQSGHNTVSWYQQALGQGPQFIFQYYREEENGRGNFPPRFSGLQFPNYSSELNVNALELDDSALYLCASSSFQGAEAFFGQGTRLTVV.

This chain connects TRBV19 to TRBJ2-5; 10 nucleotides agree with TRBD1. CDR1 and CDR2 (germline): LNHDA, SQIVND (reference sequence). This CDR3 is 17 amino acids long. After removal of 5 bases from V and 0 bases from J, the junction contained 9 bases not matched to a gene. The CDR3 region is CASSPTSGQGYQETQYF. The CDR3 DNA sequence: TGTGCCAGTAGTCCTACCTCGGGACAGGGGTACCAAGAGACCCAGTACTTC.

This chain links TRBV30 with TRBJ1-4; D is possibly TRBD1 (6 bases). Trimming stripped 6 bases from V and 4 bases from J, with 15 bases between. The CDR3 is made up of 14 amino acids. Germline V gives CDR1 GTSNPN, CDR2 SVGIG (reference sequence). CDR3 sequence reads: CACPGGALNEKLFF. The CDR3 DNA reads TGTGCCTGCCCCGGGGGGGCCCTTAATGAAAAACTGTTTTTT.

This clone was seen more than once but under ten times. The V call is TRBV2, the J call TRBJ2-7; 14 bases fit TRBD2. The length of the CDR3 is 14 residues. Losses at the gene ends were 5 bases for V and 6 bases for J; bases not matched to a gene: 3. CDR1 and CDR2 (germline): SNHLY, FYNNEI. CDR3 sequence: CASSTGTSGSEQYF. For the CDR3, the DNA is TGTGCCAGCAGTACAGGGACTAGCGGGAGCGAGCAGTACTTC.

A single count supports this clone. The chain has TRBV9 and TRBJ2-2; TRBD2 aligns across 9 bases. Germline-derived CDR1 and CDR2 are SGDLS and YYNGEE. The CDR3 runs to 17 residues. V dropped 0 bases and J dropped 5; count of bases not matched to a gene: 8. This chain's CDR3 is CASSVGGGGAETGELFF. CDR3 in DNA: TGTGCCAGCAGCGTAGGCGGCGGGGGGGCGGAAACCGGGGAGCTGTTTTTT.

The chain joins TRBV4-3 to TRBJ2-7; TRBD1 is a possible D gene (6 bases). The CDR3 has 15 amino acids. Germline V gene sequence: CDR1 LGHNA, CDR2 YSLEER. Deletions cut 0 bases from V and 3 bases from J, with 12 bases between. CDR3 loop: CASSQEDSGYYEQYF. DNA of the CDR3: TGCGCCAGCAGCCAAGAGGACAGTGGTTACTACGAGCAGTACTTC.

The gene calls are TRBV5-1 and TRBJ2-5, with 10 bases lining up with TRBD2. Germline CDR1 reads SGHRS; CDR2 reads YFSETQ. The V and J ends lost 4 bases and 2 bases, in that order; junction bases with no gene match: 8. The CDR3 runs 16 residues. Written as DNA, the CDR3 is TGCGCCAGCAGCCCGAAACTAGCGGGGCCTCAAGAGACCCAGTACTTC. Translated: CASSPKLAGPQETQYF. The complete variable domain, with remaining parts taken from reference TRBV5-1 and TRBJ2-5, reads KAGVTQTPRYLIKTRGQQVTLSCSPISGHRSVSWYQQTPGQGLQFLFEYFSETQRNKGNFPGRFSGRQFSNSRSEMNVSTLELGDSALYLCASSPKLAGPQETQYFGPGTRLLVL.